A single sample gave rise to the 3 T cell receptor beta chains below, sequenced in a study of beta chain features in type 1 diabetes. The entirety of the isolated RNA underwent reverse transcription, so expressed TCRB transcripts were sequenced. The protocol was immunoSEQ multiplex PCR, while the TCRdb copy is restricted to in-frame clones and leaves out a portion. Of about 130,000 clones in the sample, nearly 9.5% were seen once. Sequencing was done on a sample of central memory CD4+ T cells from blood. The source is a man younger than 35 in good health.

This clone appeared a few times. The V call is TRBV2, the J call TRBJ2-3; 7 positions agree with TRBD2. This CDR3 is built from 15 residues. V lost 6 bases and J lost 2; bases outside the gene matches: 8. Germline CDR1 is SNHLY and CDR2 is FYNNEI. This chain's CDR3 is CASRKSGANTDTQYF. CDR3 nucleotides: TGTGCCAGCAGGAAGAGCGGGGCCAACACAGATACGCAGTATTTT.

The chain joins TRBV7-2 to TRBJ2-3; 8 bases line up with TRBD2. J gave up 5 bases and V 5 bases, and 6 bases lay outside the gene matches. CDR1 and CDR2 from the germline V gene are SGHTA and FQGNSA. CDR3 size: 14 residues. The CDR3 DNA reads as TGTGCCAGCAGCGCGGGGGGAGCGGGAGATACGCAGTATTTT. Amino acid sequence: CASSAGGAGDTQYF.

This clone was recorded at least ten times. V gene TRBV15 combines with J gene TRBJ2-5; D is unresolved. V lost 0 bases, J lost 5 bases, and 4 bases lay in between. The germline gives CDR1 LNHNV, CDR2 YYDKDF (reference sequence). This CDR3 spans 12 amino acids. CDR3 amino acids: CATSRDMETQYF. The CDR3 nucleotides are TGTGCCACCAGCAGAGATATGGAGACCCAGTACTTC.